A single sample gave rise to the 25 T cell receptor beta chains below, sequenced in a study of T-cell reconstitution after alpha-beta-depleted transplantation in children. Unique molecular identifiers were incorporated during preparation of the TCRbeta library. One entry per CDR3 protein results from TCRdb running MiXCR on the PCR reads. The sample has hundreds of thousands of distinct CDR3 sequences; approximately 11% are singletons. The sample was PBMCs, taken before TCRalphabeta/CD19-depleted stem cell transplant. The receptors come from a child under two years old with acute myeloid leukemia, due to receive a stem cell transplant.

There are many counts of this clonotype. This chain joins TRBV20-1 and TRBJ2-7; TRBD2 matches at 11 bases. In germline, CDR1 is DFQATT, CDR2 SNEGSKA (reference sequence). Trimming cost V 0 bases and J 2 bases; bases outside gene matches: 3. The CDR3 has 15 amino acids. The CDR3 reads CSARDGTSGPYEQYF. CDR3 sequence (DNA): TGCAGTGCTAGAGATGGGACTAGCGGACCCTACGAGCAGTACTTC.

This clonotype has a count of ten or more. The J gene is TRBJ2-2, the V gene TRBV28; D may be TRBD1 (6 bases). The germline V gene has CDR1 MDHEN and CDR2 SYDVKM. Trimming left V 6 bases short and J 0 bases short, with 11 bases between. The CDR3 loop spans 15 amino acids. CDR3 nucleotide sequence: TGTGCCAGCAGAATCGGGACACCGAACACCGGGGAGCTGTTTTTT. Amino acid sequence: CASRIGTPNTGELFF.

This clonotype was seen repeatedly, ten times or more. The rearrangement links TRBV19 to TRBJ1-6; D possibly corresponds to TRBD1 (6 bases). The germline CDR1 and CDR2 sequences are LNHDA and SQIVND (reference sequence). V was cut by 6 bases and J by 8 bases, with 11 bases left in between. There are 13 residues in the CDR3. The CDR3 loop reads CASRDRRDSPLHF. Here the CDR3 DNA reads TGTGCCAGTAGAGACAGGAGGGATTCACCCCTCCACTTT.

This clonotype was counted many times. The chain links TRBV5-1 to TRBJ2-4; D unresolved. CDR1 and CDR2 from the germline V gene are SGHRS and YFSETQ. The CDR3 has 15 amino acids. The V gene lost 3 bases and the J gene lost 0 bases, with 10 bases spanning the gap. CDR3 amino acids: CASSSSRAAKNIQYF. CDR3 in DNA: TGCGCCAGCAGCTCTTCTCGGGCAGCCAAAAACATTCAGTACTTC.

This clonotype was observed many times. The rearrangement uses TRBV7-6 and TRBJ2-1; unclear D gene. CDR1 is SGHVS and CDR2 is FNYEAQ in the germline V gene. This CDR3 region has 12 residues. V was trimmed by 5 bases and J by 2 bases, leaving 4 bases between them. CDR3 in amino acids: CASSKAYNEQFF. In nucleotides, the CDR3 is TGTGCCAGCAGCAAGGCCTACAATGAGCAGTTCTTC.

This clonotype was seen ten or more times. This chain joins TRBV20-1 and TRBJ2-3; no clear D gene. CDR1 is DFQATT and CDR2 is SNEGSKA in the germline V gene (reference sequence). This CDR3 contains 13 residues. Trimming took off 4 bases at V and 1 base at J, with 9 bases between the two ends. The CDR3 sequence is CSAILEGTDTQYF. CDR3 nucleotides: TGCAGTGCTATCCTAGAGGGCACAGATACGCAGTATTTT.

This clonotype has a count of ten or more. The chain has TRBV12-3 or TRBV12-4 and TRBJ1-4; 11 bases agree with TRBD1. The CDR3 has 15 residues. With V trimmed by 5 bases and J by 2 bases, 1 base remained unmatched. The DNA of the CDR3 is TGTGCCAGCAGTCGGACAGGGGGCACTAATGAAAAACTGTTTTTT. Translated, it gives CASSRTGGTNEKLFF.

This clonotype was seen repeatedly, ten times or more. The V gene is TRBV7-9, the J gene TRBJ1-1; D gene uncertain. The CDR3 length is 13 residues. V lost 0 bases and J lost 5, with 7 bases in between. Germline-derived CDR1 and CDR2 are SEHNR and FQNEAQ (reference sequence). CDR3 sequence (DNA): TGTGCCAGCAGCTTAGCGTTGGGTACTGAAGCTTTCTTT. It codes for CASSLALGTEAFF.

The chain has TRBV5-1 and TRBJ2-5; the match to TRBD1 covers 7 bases. In germline, CDR1 is SGHRS, CDR2 YFSETQ. The CDR3 has 14 amino acids. V dropped 4 bases and J dropped 9; count of bases not matched to a gene: 12. CDR3: CASSIGTEMGAQYF. In nucleotides, the CDR3 is TGCGCCAGCAGCATTGGGACAGAGATGGGGGCCCAGTACTTC.

This rearrangement joins TRBV9 to TRBJ2-2; 9 bases line up with TRBD2. The trim removed 5 bases at V and 5 bases at J, leaving 7 bases unmatched. Germline assignment: CDR1 SGDLS and CDR2 YYNGEE. CDR3 size: 15 residues. DNA for the CDR3: TGTGCCAGCAGAGGGGGACTAGCTGGGACCGGGGAGCTGTTTTTT. Translating gives CASRGGLAGTGELFF.

This clonotype was observed many times. The V and J genes are TRBV12-3 or TRBV12-4 and TRBJ2-3, with 7 bases matching TRBD2. The CDR3 spans 15 residues. The J segment lost 4 bases and the V segment lost 2 bases, leaving 6 bases of the junction unmatched. The CDR3 sequence: CASSLWAGEADTQYF. In nucleotides, the CDR3 is TGTGCCAGCAGTTTATGGGCGGGAGAGGCAGATACGCAGTATTTT.

This clonotype was recorded many times. The gene calls are TRBV7-2 and TRBJ2-7; perhaps TRBD2 as D (6 bases). Trimming cost V 8 bases and J 3 bases, with 17 bases left between them. CDR3 length: 14 amino acids. The germline gives CDR1 SGHTA, CDR2 FQGNSA. For the CDR3, the DNA is TGTGCCAGCCGCGGGCGGGAAAAAAGCTACGAGCAGTACTTC. It translates to CASRGREKSYEQYF.

This clonotype has ten or more counts. The J gene is TRBJ2-7, the V gene TRBV6-5, with D possibly matching TRBD1 (6 bases). Trimming took off 7 bases at V and 3 bases at J, with 16 bases between the two ends. CDR1 MNHEY and CDR2 SVGAGI come from the germline V gene. This CDR3 has 14 residues. The CDR3 loop is CASTGARGFYEQYF. CDR3 coding DNA: TGTGCCAGCACCGGGGCCAGGGGTTTCTACGAGCAGTACTTC.

This clonotype was counted at least ten times. This chain uses TRBV12-3 or TRBV12-4 with TRBJ2-2; tentatively, D is TRBD2 (6 bases). The CDR3 is 14 amino acids. V was cut by 8 bases and J by 6 bases, with 16 bases left in between. The DNA of the CDR3 is TGTGCCAGCCGGGCTCGGGGGATGTCCGGGGAGCTGTTTTTT. The encoded protein is CASRARGMSGELFF.

This clonotype was found many times. The CDR3 sequence: CASSFISEGRDIQYF. DNA for the CDR3: TGTGCCAGCAGCTTCATTTCGGAGGGAAGGGACATTCAGTACTTC. V and J are TRBV11-2 and TRBJ2-4; weak D call: TRBD2 (6 bases). V was clipped by 3 bases and J by 8 bases, with 17 bases between them. The CDR3 contains 15 residues. Germline V lookup: CDR1 SGHAT, CDR2 FQNNGV.

The table lists this clonotype with a few counts. The chain uses TRBV19 and TRBJ2-1, with a possible D match to TRBD2 (6 bases). Trimming shortened V by 1 base and J by 10 bases, and 14 bases separated the two germline ends. The germline V gene encodes CDR1 LNHDA and CDR2 SQIVND (reference sequence). The CDR3 sequence is 14 residues long. The CDR3 is CASSIGGLPREQFF. DNA of the CDR3: TGTGCCAGTAGTATAGGGGGACTCCCGAGGGAGCAGTTCTTC. Together with reference TRBV19 and TRBJ2-1, the CDR3 gives the full variable domain: DGGITQSPKYLFRKEGQNVTLSCEQNLNHDAMYWYRQDPGQGLRLIYYSQIVNDFQKGDIAEGYSVSREKKESFPLTVTSAQKNPTAFYLCASSIGGLPREQFFGPGTRLTVL.

This clonotype has ten or more counts. The chain links TRBV12-3 or TRBV12-4 to TRBJ1-5; D not certain. V was clipped by 6 bases and J by 5 bases, with 8 bases between them. The CDR3 is 12 amino acids. The CDR3 here is CASRNTDQPQHF. CDR3 in DNA: TGTGCCAGCAGAAACACTGATCAGCCCCAGCATTTT.

This clonotype showed up many times. This chain connects TRBV7-9 to TRBJ1-1, with 7 bases identical to TRBD1. V gave up 4 bases and J gave up 1 base; unmatched junction bases: 21. CDR1 SEHNR and CDR2 FQNEAQ come from the germline V gene (reference sequence). This CDR3 spans 20 amino acids. CDR3 amino acids: CASSSLVVITGTVENTEAFF. The DNA for the CDR3 is TGTGCCAGCAGCTCCCTCGTTGTCATTACCGGGACAGTTGAGAACACTGAAGCTTTCTTT.

This clonotype was seen ten or more times. The rearrangement joins TRBV19 to TRBJ1-3; the match to TRBD1 covers 7 bases. Germline V CDR1 and CDR2: LNHDA, SQIVND (reference sequence). This CDR3 spans 15 amino acids. J gave up 0 bases and V 10 bases, and 9 bases lay outside the gene matches. The CDR3 spells CATKEGASSGNTIYF. The CDR3 coding sequence is TGTGCCACCAAGGAGGGGGCCAGCTCTGGAAACACCATATATTTT.

This clonotype was picked up many times. The gene calls are TRBV5-1 and TRBJ1-4; 7 positions match TRBD1. The CDR3 has 15 amino acids. Trimming took 2 bases from V and 4 from J; bases not matched to a gene: 5. Germline V gene data show CDR1 as SGHRS and CDR2 as YFSETQ. CDR3 nucleotide sequence: TGCGCCAGCAGCTTAGCACAGGGGTATAATGAAAAACTGTTTTTT. As protein: CASSLAQGYNEKLFF.

This clonotype came up many times. In nucleotides, the CDR3 is TGTGCCAGCAGTGAAATCGGGTGGGGCTCTGGAAACACCATATATTTT. It specifies CASSEIGWGSGNTIYF. The chain carries TRBV25-1 and TRBJ1-3; D gene ambiguous. The CDR3 is 16 amino acids. Trimming removed 2 bases from V and 0 bases from J, with 11 bases in between. The germline V gene has CDR1 MGHDK and CDR2 SYGVNS.

This clonotype has ten or more counts. The J gene is TRBJ2-2, the V gene TRBV28; D not resolved. Trimming stripped 6 bases from V and 5 bases from J, with 7 bases between. The CDR3 runs to 12 residues. Germline V gives CDR1 MDHEN, CDR2 SYDVKM. The CDR3 nucleotides are TGTGCCAGCAGCTTACTAACCGGGGAGCTGTTTTTT. Amino acid sequence: CASSLLTGELFF.

This clonotype was seen only a few times. V usage is TRBV7-9 and J usage is TRBJ2-1; D is undetermined. This CDR3 has 12 amino acids. With 6 bases removed from V and 7 bases from J, the gap between germline ends came to 10 bases. The V gene's germline CDR1 is SEHNR and CDR2 FQNEAQ (reference sequence). CDR3 nucleotides: TGTGCCAGCAGGCACAACGGGAATGAGCAGTTCTTC. This gives the protein CASRHNGNEQFF.

This clonotype was detected many times. This chain connects TRBV27 to TRBJ1-2; 9 bases align to TRBD1. The J segment lost 4 bases and the V segment lost 5 bases, leaving 5 bases of the junction unmatched. This CDR3 region has 14 residues. CDR1 is MNHEY, CDR2 SMNVEV, per germline (reference sequence). CDR3 amino acids: CASSTLQGAYGYTF. The CDR3 nucleotides are TGTGCCAGCAGTACCCTACAGGGGGCCTATGGCTACACCTTC.

The chain combines TRBV7-6 with TRBJ1-2, with TRBD1 matching 10 bases. The germline CDR1 and CDR2 sequences are SGHVS and FNYEAQ. V was pared by 1 base and J by 4 bases, with 6 bases of the junction left unmatched. CDR3 length: 16 residues. The CDR3 DNA reads TGTGCCAGCAGCTTAGGACAGGGGGCGCTGGGCTATGGCTACACCTTC. It encodes CASSLGQGALGYGYTF.